The source of this T cell receptor beta chain is a study of identifying expanded T cells in peripheral blood. Repertoires were generated with immunoSEQ multiplex PCR, while TCRdb's copy carries only in-frame clones and drops some. The sample contains 90,000 to 120,000 clones, around 89% of which appear only once. This clone has a handful of counts. V trimming: 9 bases; J trimming: 6 bases; junction bases outside the gene matches: 9. The germline V gene has CDR1 LNHDA and CDR2 SQIVND (reference sequence). The CDR3 is 14 residues long. The source is a person aged 18 to 70 in good health. The rearrangement uses TRBV19 and TRBJ1-5, with 9 bases aligning to TRBD1. What was sequenced was blood. The DNA of the CDR3 is TGTGCCAGCATCAGACAGGGGGTCGGTCAGCCCCAGCATTTT. Translated, it gives CASIRQGVGQPQHF. Supplemented by reference TRBV19 and TRBJ1-5, the full variable domain reads DGGITQSPKYLFRKEGQNVTLSCEQNLNHDAMYWYRQDPGQGLRLIYYSQIVNDFQKGDIAEGYSVSREKKESFPLTVTSAQKNPTAFYLCASIRQGVGQPQHFGDGTRLSIL.